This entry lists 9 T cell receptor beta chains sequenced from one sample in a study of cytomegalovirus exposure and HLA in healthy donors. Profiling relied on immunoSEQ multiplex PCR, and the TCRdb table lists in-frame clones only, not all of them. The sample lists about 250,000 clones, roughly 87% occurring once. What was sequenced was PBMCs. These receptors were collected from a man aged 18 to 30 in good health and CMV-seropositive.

The CDR3 region has the DNA TGTGCCAGCACTCGACTAGCGAGCTCCTACGAGCAGTACTTC. This sequence encodes CASTRLASSYEQYF. This chain links TRBV6-1 with TRBJ2-7; 8 bases fit TRBD2. Per germline, CDR1 MNHNS and CDR2 SASEGT. The CDR3 has 14 amino acids. The J segment lost 0 bases and the V segment lost 7 bases, leaving 5 bases of the junction unmatched.

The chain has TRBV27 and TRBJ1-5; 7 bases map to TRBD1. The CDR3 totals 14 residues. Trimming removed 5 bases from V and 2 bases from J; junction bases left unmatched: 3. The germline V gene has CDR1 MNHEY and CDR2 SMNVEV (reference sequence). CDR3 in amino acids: CASSQGQRNQPQHF. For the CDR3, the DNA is TGTGCCAGCAGTCAGGGACAGCGCAATCAGCCCCAGCATTTT.

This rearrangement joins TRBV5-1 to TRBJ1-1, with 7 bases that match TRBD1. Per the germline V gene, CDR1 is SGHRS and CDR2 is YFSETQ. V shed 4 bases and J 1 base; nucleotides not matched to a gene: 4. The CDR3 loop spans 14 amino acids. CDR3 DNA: TGCGCCAGCAGCCCCGGGACAGCGAACACTGAAGCTTTCTTT. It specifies CASSPGTANTEAFF.

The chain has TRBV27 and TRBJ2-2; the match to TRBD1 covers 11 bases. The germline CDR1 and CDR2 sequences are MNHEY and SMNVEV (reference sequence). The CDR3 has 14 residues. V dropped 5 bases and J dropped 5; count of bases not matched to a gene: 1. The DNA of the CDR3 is TGTGCCAGCAGTGGGGACAGGGGGACCGGGGAGCTGTTTTTT. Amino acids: CASSGDRGTGELFF.

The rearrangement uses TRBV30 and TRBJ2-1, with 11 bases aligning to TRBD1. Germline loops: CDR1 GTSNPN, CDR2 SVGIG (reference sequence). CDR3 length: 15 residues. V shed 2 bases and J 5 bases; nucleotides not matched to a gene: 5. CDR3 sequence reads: CAWSIGTGGNNEQFF. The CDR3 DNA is TGTGCCTGGAGTATAGGGACAGGGGGTAACAATGAGCAGTTCTTC.

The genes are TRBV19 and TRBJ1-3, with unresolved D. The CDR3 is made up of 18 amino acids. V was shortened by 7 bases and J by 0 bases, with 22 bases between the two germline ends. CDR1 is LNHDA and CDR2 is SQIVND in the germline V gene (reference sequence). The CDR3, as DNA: TGTGCCAGTATCCCACGACCTCAGTCCCGACTCTCTGGAAACACCATATATTTT. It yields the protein CASIPRPQSRLSGNTIYF.

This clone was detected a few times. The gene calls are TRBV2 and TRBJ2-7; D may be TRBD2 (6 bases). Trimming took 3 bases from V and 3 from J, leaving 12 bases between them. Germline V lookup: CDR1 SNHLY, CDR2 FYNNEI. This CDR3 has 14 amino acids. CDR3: CASSEGTENYEQYF. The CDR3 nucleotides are TGTGCCAGCAGTGAGGGGACTGAGAACTACGAGCAGTACTTC.

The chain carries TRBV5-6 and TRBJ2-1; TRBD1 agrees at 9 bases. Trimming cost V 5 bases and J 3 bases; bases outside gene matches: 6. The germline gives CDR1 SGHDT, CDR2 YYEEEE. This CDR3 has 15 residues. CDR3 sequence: CASRRGQGLYNEQFF. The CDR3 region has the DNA TGTGCCAGCAGGCGAGGACAGGGGCTCTACAATGAGCAGTTCTTC.

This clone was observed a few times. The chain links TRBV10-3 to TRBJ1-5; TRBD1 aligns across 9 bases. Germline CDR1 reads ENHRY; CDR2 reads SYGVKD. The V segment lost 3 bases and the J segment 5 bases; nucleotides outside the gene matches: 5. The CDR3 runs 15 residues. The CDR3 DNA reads TGTGCCATCAGTGACAACAGGGGGCAGGATCAGCCCCAGCATTTT. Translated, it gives CAISDNRGQDQPQHF.